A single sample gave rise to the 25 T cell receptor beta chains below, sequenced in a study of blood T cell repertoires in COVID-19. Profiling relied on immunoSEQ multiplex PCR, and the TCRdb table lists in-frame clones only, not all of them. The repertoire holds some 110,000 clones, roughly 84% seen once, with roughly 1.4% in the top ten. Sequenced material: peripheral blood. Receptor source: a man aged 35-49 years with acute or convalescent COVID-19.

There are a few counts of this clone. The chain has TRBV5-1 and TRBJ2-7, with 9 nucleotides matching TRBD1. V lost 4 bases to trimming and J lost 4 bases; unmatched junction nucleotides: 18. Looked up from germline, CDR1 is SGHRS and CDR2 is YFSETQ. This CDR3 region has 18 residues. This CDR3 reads CASSPHSLFDRGKYEQYF. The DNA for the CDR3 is TGCGCCAGCAGCCCTCATTCGTTATTCGACAGGGGGAAATACGAGCAGTACTTC.

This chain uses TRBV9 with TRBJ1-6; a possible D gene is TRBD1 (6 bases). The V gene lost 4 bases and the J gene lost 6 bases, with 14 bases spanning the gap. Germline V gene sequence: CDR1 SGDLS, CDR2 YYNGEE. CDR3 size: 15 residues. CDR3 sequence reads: CASSPMDSINSPLHF. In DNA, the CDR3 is TGTGCCAGCAGCCCCATGGACAGTATTAATTCACCCCTCCACTTT.

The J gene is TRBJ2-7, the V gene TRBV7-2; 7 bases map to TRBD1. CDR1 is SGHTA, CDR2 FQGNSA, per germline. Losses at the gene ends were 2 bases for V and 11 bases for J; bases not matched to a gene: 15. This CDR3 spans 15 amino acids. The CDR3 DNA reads TGTGCCAGCAGCTTATCGTCTGGGGGTAGGGGGCAAGAGTACTTC. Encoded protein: CASSLSSGGRGQEYF. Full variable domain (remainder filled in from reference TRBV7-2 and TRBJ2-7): GAGVSQSPSNKVTEKGKDVELRCDPISGHTALYWYRQSLGQGLEFLIYFQGNSAPDKSGLPSDRFSAERTGGSVSTLTIQRTQQEDSAVYLCASSLSSGGRGQEYFGPGTRLTVT.

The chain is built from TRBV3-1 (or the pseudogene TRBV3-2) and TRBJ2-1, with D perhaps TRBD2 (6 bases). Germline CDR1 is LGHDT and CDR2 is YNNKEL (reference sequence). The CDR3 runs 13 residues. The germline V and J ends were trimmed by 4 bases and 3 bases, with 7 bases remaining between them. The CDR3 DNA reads TGTGCCAGCAGCCGGGGACTCTACAATGAGCAGTTCTTC. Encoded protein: CASSRGLYNEQFF.

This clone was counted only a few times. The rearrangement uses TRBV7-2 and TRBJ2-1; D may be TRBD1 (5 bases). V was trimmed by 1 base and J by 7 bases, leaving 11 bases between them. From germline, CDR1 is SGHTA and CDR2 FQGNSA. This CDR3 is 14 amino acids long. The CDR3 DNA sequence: TGTGCCAGCAGCTTAGACCCAGGGCGGAATGAGCAGTTCTTC. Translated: CASSLDPGRNEQFF. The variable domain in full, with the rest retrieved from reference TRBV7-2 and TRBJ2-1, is GAGVSQSPSNKVTEKGKDVELRCDPISGHTALYWYRQSLGQGLEFLIYFQGNSAPDKSGLPSDRFSAERTGGSVSTLTIQRTQQEDSAVYLCASSLDPGRNEQFFGPGTRLTVL.

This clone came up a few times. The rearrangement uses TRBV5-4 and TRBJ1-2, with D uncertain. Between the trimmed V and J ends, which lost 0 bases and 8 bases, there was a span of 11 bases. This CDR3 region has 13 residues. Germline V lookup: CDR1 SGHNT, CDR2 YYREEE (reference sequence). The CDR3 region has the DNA TGTGCCAGCAGCTTGGACGGCCCCGGGGGCTACACCTTC. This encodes CASSLDGPGGYTF. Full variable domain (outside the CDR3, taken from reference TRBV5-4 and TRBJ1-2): ETGVTQSPTHLIKTRGQQVTLRCSSQSGHNTVSWYQQALGQGPQFIFQYYREEENGRGNFPPRFSGLQFPNYSSELNVNALELDDSALYLCASSLDGPGGYTFGSGTRLTVV.

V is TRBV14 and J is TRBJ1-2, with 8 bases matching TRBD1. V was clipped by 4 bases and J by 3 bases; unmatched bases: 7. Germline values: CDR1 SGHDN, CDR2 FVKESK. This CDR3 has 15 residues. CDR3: CASSRTGTGHYGYTF. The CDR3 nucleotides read TGTGCCAGCAGCCGAACAGGGACAGGTCACTATGGCTACACCTTC.

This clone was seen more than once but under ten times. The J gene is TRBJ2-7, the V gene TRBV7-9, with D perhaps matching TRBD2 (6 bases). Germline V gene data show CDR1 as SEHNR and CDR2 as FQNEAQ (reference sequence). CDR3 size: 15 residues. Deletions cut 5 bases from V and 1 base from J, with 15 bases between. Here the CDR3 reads CASSPVEGTSYEQYF. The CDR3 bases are TGTGCCAGCAGCCCCGTGGAGGGGACTTCCTACGAGCAGTACTTC.

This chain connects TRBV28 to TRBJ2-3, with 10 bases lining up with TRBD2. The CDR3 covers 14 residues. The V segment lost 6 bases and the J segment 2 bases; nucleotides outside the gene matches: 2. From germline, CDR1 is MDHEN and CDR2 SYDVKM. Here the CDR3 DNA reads TGTGCCAGCAGAGCGGGAGGGTACACAGATACGCAGTATTTT. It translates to CASRAGGYTDTQYF.

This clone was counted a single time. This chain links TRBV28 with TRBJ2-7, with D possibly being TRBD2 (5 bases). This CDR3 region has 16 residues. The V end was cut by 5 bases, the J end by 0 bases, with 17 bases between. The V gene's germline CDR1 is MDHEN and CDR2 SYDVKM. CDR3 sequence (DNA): TGTGCCAGCAGTAAAGTGGGAGAAATCCTCTCCTACGAGCAGTACTTC. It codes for CASSKVGEILSYEQYF.

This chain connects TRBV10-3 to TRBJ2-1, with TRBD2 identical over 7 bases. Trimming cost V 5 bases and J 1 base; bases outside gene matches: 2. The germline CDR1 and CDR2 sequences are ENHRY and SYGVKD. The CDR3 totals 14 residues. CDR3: CAISPGGSYNEQFF. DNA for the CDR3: TGTGCCATCAGTCCCGGGGGGTCCTACAATGAGCAGTTCTTC.

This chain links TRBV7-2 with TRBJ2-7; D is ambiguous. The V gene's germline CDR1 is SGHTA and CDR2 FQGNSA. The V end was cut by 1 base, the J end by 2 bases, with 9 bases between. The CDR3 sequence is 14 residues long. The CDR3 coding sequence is TGTGCCAGCAGCTTAGAGCGCGCAACCTACGAGCAGTACTTC. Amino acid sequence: CASSLERATYEQYF.

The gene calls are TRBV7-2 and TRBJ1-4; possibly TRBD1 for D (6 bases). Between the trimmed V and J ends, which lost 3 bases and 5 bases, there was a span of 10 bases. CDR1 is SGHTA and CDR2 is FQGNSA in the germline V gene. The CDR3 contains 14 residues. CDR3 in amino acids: CASSLDRVNEKLFF. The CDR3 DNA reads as TGTGCCAGCAGCTTGGACAGAGTAAATGAAAAACTGTTTTTT.

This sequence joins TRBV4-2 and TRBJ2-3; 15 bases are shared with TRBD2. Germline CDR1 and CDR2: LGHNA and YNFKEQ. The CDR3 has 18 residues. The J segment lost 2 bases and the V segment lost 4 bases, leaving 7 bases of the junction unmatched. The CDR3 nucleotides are TGTGCCAGCAGCCGCGGACTAGCGGGAGGGAGAAACACAGATACGCAGTATTTT. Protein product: CASSRGLAGGRNTDTQYF.

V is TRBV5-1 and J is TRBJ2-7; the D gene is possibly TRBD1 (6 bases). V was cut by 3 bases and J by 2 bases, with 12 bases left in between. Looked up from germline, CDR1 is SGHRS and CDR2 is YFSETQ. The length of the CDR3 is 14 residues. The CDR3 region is CASSSQGPTYEQYF. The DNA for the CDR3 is TGCGCCAGCAGCTCCCAGGGGCCTACCTACGAGCAGTACTTC.

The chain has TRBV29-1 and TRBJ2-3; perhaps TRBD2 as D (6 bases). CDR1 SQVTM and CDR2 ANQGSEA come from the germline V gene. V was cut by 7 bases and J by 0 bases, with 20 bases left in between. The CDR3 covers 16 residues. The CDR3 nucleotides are TGCAGCGCAAACCCTCAAGGAGGGACTAGCACAGATACGCAGTATTTT. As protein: CSANPQGGTSTDTQYF.

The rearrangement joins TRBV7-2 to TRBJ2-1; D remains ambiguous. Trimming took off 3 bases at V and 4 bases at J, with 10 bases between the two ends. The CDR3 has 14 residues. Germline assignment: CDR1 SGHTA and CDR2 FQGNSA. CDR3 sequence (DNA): TGTGCCAGCAGCTTGCAATCCTATTACAATGAGCAGTTCTTC. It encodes CASSLQSYYNEQFF.

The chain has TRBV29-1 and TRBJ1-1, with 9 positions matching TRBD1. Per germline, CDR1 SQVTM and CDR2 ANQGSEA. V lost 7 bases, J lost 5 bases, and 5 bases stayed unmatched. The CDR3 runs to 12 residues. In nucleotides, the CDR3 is TGCAGCGCGTCACAGGGGGCAACTGAAGCTTTCTTT. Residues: CSASQGATEAFF.

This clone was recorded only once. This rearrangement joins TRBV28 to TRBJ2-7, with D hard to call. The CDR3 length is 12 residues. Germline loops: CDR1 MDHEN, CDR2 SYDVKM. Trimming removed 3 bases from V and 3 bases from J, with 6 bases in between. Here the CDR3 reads CASSLLGYEQYF. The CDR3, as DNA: TGTGCCAGCAGTTTGCTAGGCTACGAGCAGTACTTC. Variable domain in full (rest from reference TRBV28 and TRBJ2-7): DVKVTQSSRYLVKRTGEKVFLECVQDMDHENMFWYRQDPGLGLRLIYFSYDVKMKEKGDIPEGYSVSREKKERFSLILESASTNQTSMYLCASSLLGYEQYFGPGTRLTVT.

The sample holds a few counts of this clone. CDR3 sequence (DNA): TGTGCCAGCAGCCCCCGGACAGGGGCGGCCTACGAGCAGTACTTC. Amino acid sequence: CASSPRTGAAYEQYF. The chain employs TRBV7-2 and TRBJ2-7; 9 nucleotides line up with TRBD1. The length of the CDR3 is 15 residues. CDR1 is SGHTA, CDR2 FQGNSA, per germline. J gave up 2 bases and V 5 bases, and 7 bases lay outside the gene matches.

The CDR3 sequence is CASSPGLQMGKLFF. The CDR3 DNA reads as TGTGCCAGCAGCCCGGGACTTCAAATGGGGAAACTGTTTTTT. This chain links TRBV6-5 with TRBJ1-4, with D perhaps matching TRBD1 (5 bases). The CDR3 spans 14 residues. V lost 6 bases to trimming and J lost 11 bases, with 19 bases between them. The V gene's germline CDR1 is MNHEY and CDR2 SVGAGI.

The chain's CDR3 is CASSWTGAYGYTF. CDR3 sequence (DNA): TGCGCCAGCAGCTGGACAGGGGCCTATGGCTACACCTTC. This chain connects TRBV5-1 to TRBJ1-2; 9 bases match TRBD1. CDR1 is SGHRS and CDR2 is YFSETQ in the germline V gene. This CDR3 has 13 residues. V lost 3 bases to trimming and J lost 4 bases; unmatched junction nucleotides: 1.

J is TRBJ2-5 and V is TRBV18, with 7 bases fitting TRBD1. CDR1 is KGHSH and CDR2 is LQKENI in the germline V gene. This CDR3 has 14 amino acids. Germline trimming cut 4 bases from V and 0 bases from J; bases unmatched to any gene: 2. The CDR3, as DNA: TGTGCCAGCTCACAGACAGGGTACCAAGAGACCCAGTACTTC. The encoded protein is CASSQTGYQETQYF.

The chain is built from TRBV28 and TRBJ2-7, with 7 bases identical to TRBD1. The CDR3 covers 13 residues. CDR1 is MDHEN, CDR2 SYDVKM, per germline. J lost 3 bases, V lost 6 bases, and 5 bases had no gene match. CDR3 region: CASRGDRFYEQYF. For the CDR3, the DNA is TGTGCCAGCAGAGGGGACAGATTCTACGAGCAGTACTTC.

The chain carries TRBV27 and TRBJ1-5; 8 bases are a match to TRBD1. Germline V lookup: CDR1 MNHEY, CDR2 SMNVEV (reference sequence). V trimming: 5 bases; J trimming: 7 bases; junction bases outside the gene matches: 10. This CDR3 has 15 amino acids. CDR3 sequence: CASSLAGGIRQPQHF. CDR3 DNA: TGTGCCAGCAGTCTAGCAGGGGGCATTCGGCAGCCCCAGCATTTT.